This TCR beta chain was captured in a study of identifying expanded T cells in peripheral blood. Using immunoSEQ multiplex PCR, the repertoire was profiled, and TCRdb retains in-frame clones only, with some absent. Of more than 75,000 clones in the sample, about nine tenths were seen once. The germline V and J ends were trimmed by 4 bases and 8 bases, with 8 bases remaining between them. Germline lookup yields CDR1 GTSNPN and CDR2 SVGIG (reference sequence). The CDR3 extends over 11 amino acids. Of note for this clone: Its antigen is as yet unknown.

Study observations and caveats: Technical replicates showed around 1.2 changed clones; approximately 2 weeks 15 to 20; four weeks 19. Across healthy donors, higher total template counts meant significantly greater approximately two-week count variance.

Collection occurred without any documented infections or immune events in donors. The sequence was collected from a person aged 18 to 75 in good health. The sequenced sample consisted of blood. V and J are TRBV30 and TRBJ2-2; D not certain. CDR3 coding DNA: TGTGCCTGGACTCCTGCGGGGGAGCTGTTTTTT. The encoded protein is CAWTPAGELFF. Combining the CDR3 with reference TRBV30 and TRBJ2-2 gives the whole variable domain SQTIHQWPATLVQPVGSPLSLECTVEGTSNPNLYWYRQAAGRGLQLLFYSVGIGQISSEVPQNLSASRPQDRQFILSSKKLLLSDSGFYLCAWTPAGELFFGEGSRLTVL.